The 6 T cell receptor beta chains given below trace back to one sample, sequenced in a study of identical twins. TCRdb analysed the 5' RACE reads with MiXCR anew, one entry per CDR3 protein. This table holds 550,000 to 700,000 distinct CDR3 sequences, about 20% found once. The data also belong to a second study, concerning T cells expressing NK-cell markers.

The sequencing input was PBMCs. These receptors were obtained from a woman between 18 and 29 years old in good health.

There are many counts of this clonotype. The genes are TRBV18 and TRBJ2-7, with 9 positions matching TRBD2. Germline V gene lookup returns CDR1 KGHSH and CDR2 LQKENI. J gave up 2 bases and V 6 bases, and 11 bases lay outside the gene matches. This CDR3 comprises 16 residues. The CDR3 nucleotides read TGTGCCAGCTCCCCAGGCGGGAGGGGCTCGACCTACGAGCAGTACTTC. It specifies CASSPGGRGSTYEQYF.

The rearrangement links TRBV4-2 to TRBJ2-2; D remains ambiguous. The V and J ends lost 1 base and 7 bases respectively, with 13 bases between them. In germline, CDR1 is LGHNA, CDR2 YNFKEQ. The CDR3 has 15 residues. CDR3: CASSQGWSSRGELFF. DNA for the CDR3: TGTGCCAGCAGCCAAGGATGGTCCAGCCGCGGGGAGCTGTTTTTT.

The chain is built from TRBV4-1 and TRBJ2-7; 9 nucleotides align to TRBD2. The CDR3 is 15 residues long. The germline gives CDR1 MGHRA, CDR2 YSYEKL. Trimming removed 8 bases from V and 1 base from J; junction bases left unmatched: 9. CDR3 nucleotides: TGCGCCAGCCGGAGAGAGCGGGAGGAATCCTACGAGCAGTACTTC. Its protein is CASRREREESYEQYF.

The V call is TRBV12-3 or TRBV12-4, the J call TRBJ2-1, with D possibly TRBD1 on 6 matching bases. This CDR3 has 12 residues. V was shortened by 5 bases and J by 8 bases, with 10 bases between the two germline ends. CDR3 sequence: CASSLRGHEQFF. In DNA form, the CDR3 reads TGTGCCAGCAGTCTCAGGGGTCATGAGCAGTTCTTC.

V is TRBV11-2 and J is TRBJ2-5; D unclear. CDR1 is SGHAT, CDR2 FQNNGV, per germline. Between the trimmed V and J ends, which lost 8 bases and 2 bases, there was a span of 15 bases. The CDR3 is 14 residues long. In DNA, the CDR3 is TGTGCCAGCGGTCCGTTGGCGGTTCAAGAGACCCAGTACTTC. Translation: CASGPLAVQETQYF.

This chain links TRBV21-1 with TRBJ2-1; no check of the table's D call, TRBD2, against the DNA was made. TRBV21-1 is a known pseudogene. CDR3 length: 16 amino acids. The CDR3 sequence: CASSKGRRLAGHEQFF. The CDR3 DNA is TGTGCCAGCAGCAAAGGACGGAGACTAGCGGGCCATGAGCAGTTCTTC.